The 2 T cell receptor beta chains listed next were all sequenced from one sample in a study of vaccination and CD4 T cells after COVID-19. The antigens these receptors bind are not known. Treatment noted: approximately nine-day PBMC culture with coronavirus spike peptide pools or control peptides (ViraFEST assay). The Oncomine TCR Beta short-read assay was what sequenced the DNA obtained from cultured CD4+ T cells. TCRdb independently ran MiXCR on the PCR reads; one entry per CDR3 protein. The sample records about 14,000 distinct CDR3 sequences, around 60% being singletons. Input material: CD4+ T cells from blood, cultured in vitro. The receptor source for this set is a human donor who had recovered from COVID-19.

The gene calls are TRBV24-1 and TRBJ2-5; 9 positions match TRBD1. The germline gives CDR1 KGHDR, CDR2 SFDVKD. There are 19 residues in the CDR3. Trimming took 5 bases from V and 5 from J; bases not matched to a gene: 20. In DNA, the CDR3 is TGTGCCACCAGTGGCACTAGGACCGGGACAGGGTTGTCTACTGAGACCCAGTACTTC. This gives the protein CATSGTRTGTGLSTETQYF.

This clonotype was counted a few times. This rearrangement joins TRBV6-2 or TRBV6-3 to TRBJ1-1, with D unclear. Germline V gene lookup returns CDR1 MNHEY and CDR2 SVGEGT. The CDR3 consists of 14 residues. With 0 bases removed from V and 4 bases from J, the gap between germline ends came to 9 bases. The CDR3 region has the DNA TGTGCCAGCAGTTACTCTCCGGGGAGCACTGAAGCTTTCTTT. It specifies CASSYSPGSTEAFF.